Sequencing of this T cell receptor beta chain was carried out in a study of vaccination and CD4 T cells after COVID-19. Study-level information: The stimulus for the cells was overlapping spike peptides derived from SARS-CoV-2, HCoV-NL63, HCoV-OC43 and HCoV-229E.

An Oncomine TCR Beta short-read assay was used to sequence the DNA from cultured CD4+ T cells. Genomic DNA extraction was carried out from cultured CD4+ T cells. TCRdb passed the PCR reads through MiXCR, listing each CDR3 protein once. The table lists 11,000 to 15,000 distinct CDR3 sequences, more than 35% of them singletons. A word on this clonotype: Its antigen is not known.

Treatment: approximately 11-day PBMC culture with coronavirus spike peptide pools or control peptides (ViraFEST assay). T cells were expanded with peptide pools, and expanded clonotypes were identified by TCR sequencing. The V end was cut by 4 bases, the J end by 13 bases, with 22 bases between. CDR1 KGHDR and CDR2 SFDVKD come from the germline V gene. The CDR3 loop spans 16 amino acids. The specimen was CD4+ T cells from blood, cultured in vitro. This receptor was obtained from a human donor who had recovered from COVID-19. This chain uses TRBV24-1 with TRBJ2-6; the D gene is possibly TRBD2 (7 bases). CDR3: CATSEGGQGTPPVLTF. In DNA, the CDR3 is TGTGCCACCAGTGAGGGGGGGCAGGGGACGCCTCCGGTCCTGACTTTC.